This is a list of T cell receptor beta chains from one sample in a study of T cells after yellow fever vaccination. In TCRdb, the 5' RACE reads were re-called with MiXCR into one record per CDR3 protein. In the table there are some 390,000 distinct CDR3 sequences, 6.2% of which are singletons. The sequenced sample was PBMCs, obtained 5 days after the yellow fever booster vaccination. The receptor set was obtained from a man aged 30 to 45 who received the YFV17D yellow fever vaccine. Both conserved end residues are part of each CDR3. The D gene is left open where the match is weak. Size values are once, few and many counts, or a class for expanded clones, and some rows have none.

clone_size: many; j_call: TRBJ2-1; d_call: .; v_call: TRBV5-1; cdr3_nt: TGCGCCAGCAGCCTAGGGGCAGCCTCTCTGAATGAGCAGTTCTTC; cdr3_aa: CASSLGAASLNEQFF
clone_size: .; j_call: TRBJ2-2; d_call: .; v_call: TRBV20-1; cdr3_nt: TGCAGTGCTAGCCCTTTTGAACTTGGAAACACCGGGGAGCTGTTTTTT; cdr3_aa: CSASPFELGNTGELFF
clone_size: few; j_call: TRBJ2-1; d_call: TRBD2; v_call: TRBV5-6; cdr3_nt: TGTGCCAGCAGAAAGACTAGCGGACCTTACAATGAGCAGTTCTTC; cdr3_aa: CASRKTSGPYNEQFF
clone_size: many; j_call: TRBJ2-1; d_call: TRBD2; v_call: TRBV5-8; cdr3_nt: TGTGCCAGACAACCGGGGGGGCTTGGGGAGCAGTTCTTC; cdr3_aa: CARQPGGLGEQFF
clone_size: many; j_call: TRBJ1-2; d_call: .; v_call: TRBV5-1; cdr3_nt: TGCGCCAGCAGCTCAGGCTCCTCCTATGGCTACACCTTC; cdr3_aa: CASSSGSSYGYTF
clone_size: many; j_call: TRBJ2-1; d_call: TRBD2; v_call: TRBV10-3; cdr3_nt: TGTGCCATCAGATTAGCGGGAGATTCCAACAATGAGCAGTTCTTC; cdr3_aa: CAIRLAGDSNNEQFF
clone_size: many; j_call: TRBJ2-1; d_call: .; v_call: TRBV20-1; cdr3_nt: TGCAGTGCTCTAGGGAGTGCGAGCTACAATGAGCAGTTCTTC; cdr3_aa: CSALGSASYNEQFF
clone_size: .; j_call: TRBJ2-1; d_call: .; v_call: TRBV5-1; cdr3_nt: TGCGCCAGCTCGAGGGGGGGGCTGAGGGTTAATGAGCAGTTCTTC; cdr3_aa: CASSRGGLRVNEQFF
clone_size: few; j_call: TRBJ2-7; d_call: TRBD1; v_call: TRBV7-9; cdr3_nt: TGTGCCAGCAGCCCGAGACAGGGTTTCTACGAGCAGTACTTC; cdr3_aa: CASSPRQGFYEQYF
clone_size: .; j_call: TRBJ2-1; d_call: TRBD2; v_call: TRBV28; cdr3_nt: TGTGCCAGCAGTTCCAGAGGGACTAGCGGCTACAATGAGCAGTTCTTC; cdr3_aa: CASSSRGTSGYNEQFF